Each of the 9 T cell receptor beta chains below was sequenced from the same sample in a study of T cell repertoires in cytomegalovirus infection. TCRdb independently ran MiXCR on the reads; one entry per CDR3 protein. The sample shows about 46,000 distinct CDR3 sequences, 20% to 25% of them seen only once. Their antigens remain unidentified. Sequencing was carried out using PBMCs, sequenced either directly or after in vitro stimulation (not recorded which). Receptor source: a human donor in good health (CMV status not recorded). Some clones in this sample may be carry-over from other donors' samples.

This clonotype has more than one count but fewer than ten. The V and J genes are TRBV20-1 and TRBJ2-3; weak D call: TRBD2 (5 bases). Trimming left V 1 base short and J 0 bases short, with 11 bases between. The CDR3 is made up of 15 amino acids. Germline V gene data show CDR1 as DFQATT and CDR2 as SNEGSKA (reference sequence). CDR3 DNA sequence: TGCAGTGCTAGAGTCGGCGGGTCTAGCACAGATACGCAGTATTTT. Residues: CSARVGGSSTDTQYF.

The chain is built from TRBV5-1 and TRBJ2-7, with D hard to call. Germline V gene sequence: CDR1 SGHRS, CDR2 YFSETQ. The CDR3 is 13 residues long. With 4 bases removed from V and 1 base from J, the gap between germline ends came to 9 bases. CDR3 in DNA: TGCGCCAGCAGCGTGGGGTGGTCCTACGAGCAGTACTTC. Encoded protein: CASSVGWSYEQYF.

Worth noting for this clonotype: One end of the junction fails to match germline, which may point to a read error. The chain recombines TRBV18 with TRBJ2-1; no firm D call. Germline CDR1 KGHSH, CDR2 LQKENI. The CDR3 length is 14 residues. CDR3: CTSSPSSSYNEQFF. CDR3 in DNA: TGTACCAGCTCTCCGTCTTCTTCCTACAATGAGCAGTTCTTC.

This chain links TRBV18 with TRBJ1-3, with 7 bases fitting TRBD1. The CDR3 is 15 residues long. Germline V gives CDR1 KGHSH, CDR2 LQKENI. J was trimmed by 2 bases and V by 2 bases; bases with no gene match: 3. DNA for the CDR3: TGTGCCAGCTCACCAGACAGGGCCCCTGGAAACACCATATATTTT. It specifies CASSPDRAPGNTIYF. Full variable domain (rest looked up from reference TRBV18 and TRBJ1-3): NAGVMQNPRHLVRRRGQEARLRCSPMKGHSHVYWYRQLPEEGLKFMVYLQKENIIDESGMPKERFSAEFPKEGPSILRIQQVVRGDSAAYFCASSPDRAPGNTIYFGEGSWLTVV.

This sequence joins TRBV2 and TRBJ2-1; 7 bases match TRBD2. CDR3 length: 15 amino acids. CDR1 is SNHLY, CDR2 FYNNEI, per germline. With V trimmed by 8 bases and J by 4 bases, 11 bases remained unmatched. This CDR3 is CASLEWGGDYNEQFF. As DNA, the CDR3 is TGTGCCAGCCTAGAGTGGGGGGGGGATTACAATGAGCAGTTCTTC.

This clonotype was seen only a few times. The chain uses TRBV23-1 and TRBJ2-3; unclear D gene. TRBV23-1 is marked as an open reading frame, function uncertain. The CDR3 contains 14 residues. Trimming removed 7 bases from V and 1 base from J, with 12 bases in between. As DNA, the CDR3 is TGCGCCAGCAATGGGAAATTGTGCACAGATACGCAGTATTTT. It is translated as CASNGKLCTDTQYF.

This clonotype appeared a few times. This rearrangement joins TRBV18 to TRBJ1-5, with 7 bases lining up with TRBD1. The germline V gene has CDR1 KGHSH and CDR2 LQKENI. Losses at the gene ends were 3 bases for V and 4 bases for J; bases not matched to a gene: 3. This CDR3 has 14 amino acids. The CDR3 is CASSPDRVNQPQHF. In DNA form, the CDR3 reads TGTGCCAGCTCACCTGACAGGGTGAATCAGCCCCAGCATTTT.

The rearrangement uses TRBV28 and TRBJ1-6; D is perhaps TRBD1 (6 bases). The germline V and J ends were trimmed by 6 bases and 9 bases, with 21 bases remaining between them. CDR3 size: 16 residues. Germline V CDR1 and CDR2: MDHEN, SYDVKM. Here the CDR3 DNA reads TGTGCCAGCAGCCGTATCACCAGGGGTTACAGTTCACCCCTCCACTTT. The encoded protein is CASSRITRGYSSPLHF.

This clonotype was detected many times. V and J are TRBV7-2 and TRBJ2-7; 8 positions agree with TRBD1. CDR3 length: 15 amino acids. Germline values: CDR1 SGHTA, CDR2 FQGNSA. Trimming took 4 bases from V and 3 from J; bases not matched to a gene: 8. The CDR3 is CASSSYRGSSYEQYF. In nucleotides, the CDR3 is TGTGCCAGCAGCTCCTACAGGGGGTCAAGCTACGAGCAGTACTTC.